Following are 8 T cell receptor beta chains from one sample sequenced in a study of cytomegalovirus exposure and HLA in healthy donors. Assay: immunoSEQ multiplex PCR; the TCRdb copy retains only in-frame clones and omits some. Here the sample spans some 110,000 clones, approximately 88% being singletons. Sequences were obtained from PBMCs. Every receptor here comes from a young man in good health and CMV-seronegative.

The V call is TRBV6-1, the J call TRBJ1-5; TRBD1 is a possible D gene (6 bases). The CDR3 contains 15 residues. Between the trimmed V and J ends, which lost 3 bases and 7 bases, there was a span of 16 bases. Germline lookup yields CDR1 MNHNS and CDR2 SASEGT. The CDR3 is CASSDSGTRKQPQHF. The DNA for the CDR3 is TGTGCCAGCAGTGACTCCGGGACAAGAAAGCAGCCCCAGCATTTT.

The chain has TRBV15 and TRBJ1-1; D perhaps matches TRBD1 (6 bases). There are 14 residues in the CDR3. In germline, CDR1 is LNHNV, CDR2 YYDKDF (reference sequence). V was pared by 5 bases and J by 1 base, with 11 bases between. CDR3 coding DNA: TGTGCCACCAGCCGAGGACAGCAGAACACTGAAGCTTTCTTT. Amino acid sequence: CATSRGQQNTEAFF. The full variable domain, in which reference TRBV15 and TRBJ1-1 provide the parts outside the CDR3, is DAMVIQNPRYQVTQFGKPVTLSCSQTLNHNVMYWYQQKSSQAPKLLFHYYDKDFNNEADTPDNFQSRRPNTSFCFLDIRSPGLGDTAMYLCATSRGQQNTEAFFGQGTRLTVV.

The genes are TRBV30 and TRBJ2-7; TRBD1 matches at 9 bases. The CDR3 totals 13 residues. CDR1 is GTSNPN, CDR2 SVGIG, per germline (reference sequence). Trimming removed 1 base from V and 6 bases from J; junction bases left unmatched: 4. The CDR3, as DNA: TGTGCCTGGAGTGGAACAGGGGGCAGCGAGCAGTACTTC. Protein: CAWSGTGGSEQYF.

The chain links TRBV19 to TRBJ2-3; 7 bases are a match to TRBD1. The length of the CDR3 is 16 residues. The germline V gene encodes CDR1 LNHDA and CDR2 SQIVND (reference sequence). The ends lost 6 bases at V and 2 bases at J; junction bases unmatched: 11. The CDR3 coding sequence is TGTGCCAGTAGAACTTCCGGGACAGAGATCACAGATACGCAGTATTTT. It codes for CASRTSGTEITDTQYF.

The rearrangement links TRBV11-3 to TRBJ2-1; no firm D call. Germline V lookup: CDR1 SGHNT, CDR2 YENEEA. V was pared by 5 bases and J by 8 bases, with 13 bases between. This CDR3 contains 13 residues. In nucleotides, the CDR3 is TGTGCCAGCAGCCCCCATTGGGCCGATGAGCAGTTCTTC. Translation gives CASSPHWADEQFF.

CDR3: CSVTPGIDTQYF. The CDR3 DNA follows: TGCAGCGTTACCCCGGGAATCGATACGCAGTATTTT. This sequence joins TRBV29-1 and TRBJ2-3; D may be TRBD2 (5 bases). Between the trimmed V and J ends, which lost 5 bases and 6 bases, there was a span of 12 bases. CDR1 SQVTM and CDR2 ANQGSEA come from the germline V gene. This CDR3 has 12 residues.

The V call is TRBV20-1, the J call TRBJ2-5; unclear D gene. The germline V and J ends were trimmed by 6 bases and 2 bases, with 7 bases remaining between them. Germline assignment: CDR1 DFQATT and CDR2 SNEGSKA (reference sequence). The CDR3 spans 11 residues. In DNA form, the CDR3 reads TGCAGTGCAATCCGTCAAGAGACCCAGTACTTC. It yields the protein CSAIRQETQYF.

In its sample, this clone was seen once. Within the sample, other DNA sequences also encode this same CDR3. This chain uses TRBV5-1 with TRBJ2-7, with a tentative D call TRBD2 (5 bases). V shed 1 base and J shed 5 bases, with 7 bases lying between them. This CDR3 spans 12 amino acids. The germline V gene encodes CDR1 SGHRS and CDR2 YFSETQ. The CDR3 nucleotides read TGCGCCAGCAGCTTGACCGGGGACGAGCAGTACTTC. It translates to CASSLTGDEQYF. Based on the CDR3 plus reference TRBV5-1 and TRBJ2-7, the full variable domain is KAGVTQTPRYLIKTRGQQVTLSCSPISGHRSVSWYQQTPGQGLQFLFEYFSETQRNKGNFPGRFSGRQFSNSRSEMNVSTLELGDSALYLCASSLTGDEQYFGPGTRLTVT.